This T cell receptor (beta chain) was sequenced in a study of blood T cell repertoires in COVID-19 (dated by TCRdb to the early 2020s). The study in broad terms: Collaborator samples came from the United States, Italy and Spain and covered acute and convalescent phases of COVID-19. A de-identified subject ID, COVID-19 status, age in years and sex were almost always included in the sample metadata. Deeply sampled blood TCRbeta repertoires from subjects exposed to, actively infected with, or recovered from COVID-19 were included in the dataset. A freely available public database, intended as a resource for researchers studying the immune response to SARS-CoV-2, is where the repertoires were released. Where available, HLA class I and class II types were taken from metadata supplied by the sample provider and were not determined by assay-based typing. The prospective study material was composed of cDNA or gDNA derived from T cells, B-cell-depleted T cells, or PBMCs. The samples were drawn from two sources: the first 160 participants of the ongoing ImmuneRACE study, and 1,200 or so subjects contributed by 6 global collaborators. What the work shows at the level of the full study, not this receptor alone: How much clinical and demographic metadata was included differed by source and by participant, and the metadata was provided uncurated.

Note on this clone: This receptor's antigen is unknown. The record has no base qualities; no much larger clone is one base away.

Cut back by 0 bases and 5 bases, the V and J ends lie 13 bases apart. The CDR3 holds 15 amino acids from the cysteine to the phenylalanine. Just CDR3 DNA is preserved here, 45 bases in frame from base 1. The CDR1 and CDR2 encoded by the germline V gene are LGHNA and YNFKEQ. TCRbeta CDR3 regions were amplified from genomic DNA using the immunoSEQ Assay, a bias-controlled multiplex PCR. Per the authors' processing: Nucleated cell counts per sample were estimated from amplification of reference gene primers within the assay. To quantify the absolute abundance of each unique TCRbeta CDR3 rearrangement, sequence reads were collapsed and filtered. For each sample, productive Simpson clonality was calculated by taking the square root of Simpson's diversity index across productive rearrangements. Not all clones reach the TCRdb copy of this immuneACCESS table, which keeps in-frame sequences only. Checked studies attribute under half of the gap to unresolved V genes and leave the rest unexplained. V, J and clone size are taken as reported in that table, and D and trimming were inferred from the DNA itself. The sample table lists about 130,000 clones, roughly nine tenths of them with a count of one. Of the sample, over 10% is held by the ten largest clones.

At one collaborating source in Seattle, patients were enrolled during active infection and were followed longitudinally through the course of disease. Collaborating institutions collected whole blood in K2EDTA tubes following their own protocols. For TCRbeta analysis, collaborator samples were shipped as frozen whole blood, as isolated PBMCs, or as DNA extracted from either sample type. Recombination connected TRBV4-2 to TRBJ1-1; no confident D gene assignment can be made. The clonotype comes from a woman in her 70s with COVID-19, enrolled during active disease. The sample comprised peripheral blood. The CDR3 in this case is CASSQDLGEWTEAFF. The sequence in DNA is TGTGCCAGCAGCCAAGATTTGGGCGAGTGGACTGAAGCTTTCTTT.